These T cell receptor beta chains were read from a single sample in a study of cytomegalovirus exposure and HLA in healthy donors. The table came from immunoSEQ multiplex PCR; TCRdb's copy has only in-frame clones and leaves some out. The data contain 200,000 to 250,000 clones, about 85% of them singletons. The sequencing input was PBMCs. These receptor sequences come from a human donor in good health. Both conserved end residues are part of each CDR3.

CDR3 protein: CASSDPGTSGRSGTDTQYF; V gene: TRBV9
CDR3 protein: CASSQDRGRDGELFF; V gene: TRBV4-1
CDR3 protein: CASSIPGGASYGYTF; V gene: TRBV19
CDR3 protein: CASSQRDLLGGPQINEQFF; V gene: TRBV13
CDR3 protein: CASNPTGSNQPQHF; V gene: TRBV6-1
CDR3 protein: CASSYSGAKQETQYF; V gene: TRBV6-6
CDR3 protein: CASSFAVQSEAFF; V gene: TRBV27
CDR3 protein: CASSPPGADTEAFF; V gene: TRBV6-6
CDR3 protein: CACTGTIDTEAFF; V gene: TRBV30
CDR3 protein: CASSLAGVVYEQYF; V gene: TRBV6-1
CDR3 protein: CASGSNQYNEQFF; V gene: TRBV19
CDR3 protein: CASSYSLLFAGELFF; V gene: TRBV6-5
CDR3 protein: CASSLAGGSSYEQYF; V gene: TRBV7-2
CDR3 protein: CASQEVYSNQPQHF; V gene: TRBV2
CDR3 protein: CASSQDLPIRGLDYGYTF; V gene: TRBV4-1
CDR3 protein: CASRGGSGTDTQYF; V gene: TRBV27
CDR3 protein: CASTPGRGGENTEAFF; V gene: TRBV19
CDR3 protein: CASSQAFGQSSFVKNIQYF; V gene: TRBV4-3
CDR3 protein: CASTGWVYNEQFF; V gene: TRBV28
CDR3 protein: CASRSGTGLGNEQFF; V gene: TRBV25-1
CDR3 protein: CASRGQGDGYTF; V gene: TRBV2
CDR3 protein: CASSLGRGYSEQYF; V gene: TRBV5-1
CDR3 protein: CASSFGSSSYNEQFF; V gene: TRBV7-2
CDR3 protein: CASSYSQTGAYEQYF; V gene: TRBV6-6
CDR3 protein: CASSESRITSGTYNEQFF; V gene: TRBV6-1
CDR3 protein: CASSSNLRGIVEKLFF; V gene: TRBV7-8
CDR3 protein: CASSFRGLGSNQPQHF; V gene: TRBV28
CDR3 protein: CASSLWAGAQETQYF; V gene: TRBV5-4
CDR3 protein: CASSQGALSSYNEQFF; V gene: TRBV7-8
CDR3 protein: CASSLDSGSDEQYF; V gene: TRBV11-2
CDR3 protein: CASSSVQGNTEAFF; V gene: TRBV2
CDR3 protein: CASSEALAGSSYNEQFF; V gene: TRBV2
CDR3 protein: CASSLYPSNQPQHF; V gene: TRBV5-5
CDR3 protein: CASSRPDRATEAFF; V gene: TRBV7-2
CDR3 protein: CASSPGTGSEKLFF; V gene: TRBV18
CDR3 protein: CASSLSPTGTETQYF; V gene: TRBV9
CDR3 protein: CASSSSGTGGETQYF; V gene: TRBV5-4
CDR3 protein: CASSGGVGNTEAFF; V gene: TRBV7-3
CDR3 protein: CSSSYRGTSGPRFF; V gene: TRBV7-9
CDR3 protein: CASSERGQPQHF; V gene: TRBV10-1
CDR3 protein: CASSGGMSNQPQHF; V gene: TRBV5-8
CDR3 protein: CASSEDLAGRIEQYF; V gene: TRBV2
CDR3 protein: CASSTRGENTGELFF; V gene: TRBV2
CDR3 protein: CASSQAEQGGREQFF; V gene: TRBV4-1
CDR3 protein: CAISPGLAGSGTGELFF; V gene: TRBV10-3
CDR3 protein: CASSLRDWNGQFF; V gene: TRBV2